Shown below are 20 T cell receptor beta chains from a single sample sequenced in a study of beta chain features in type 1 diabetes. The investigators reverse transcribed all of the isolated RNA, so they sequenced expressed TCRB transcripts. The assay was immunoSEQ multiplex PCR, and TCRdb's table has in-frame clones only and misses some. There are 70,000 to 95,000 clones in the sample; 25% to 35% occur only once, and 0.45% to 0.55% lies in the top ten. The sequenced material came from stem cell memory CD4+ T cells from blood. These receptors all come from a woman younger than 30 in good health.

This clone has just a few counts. CDR3 residues: CASSQDSSGQPQHF. In DNA, the CDR3 is TGTGCCAGCAGCCAAGATTCTTCAGGCCAGCCCCAGCATTTT. This rearrangement joins TRBV4-2 to TRBJ1-5; D gene uncertain. V was clipped by 0 bases and J by 7 bases, with 10 bases between them. CDR1 is LGHNA and CDR2 is YNFKEQ in the germline V gene. The CDR3 runs 14 residues.

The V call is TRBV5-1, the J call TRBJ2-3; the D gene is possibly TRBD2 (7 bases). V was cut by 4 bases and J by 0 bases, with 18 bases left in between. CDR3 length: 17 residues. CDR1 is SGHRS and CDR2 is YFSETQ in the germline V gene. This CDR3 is CASSPTRGAPSTDTQYF. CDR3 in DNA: TGCGCCAGCAGCCCCACTCGGGGGGCCCCTAGCACAGATACGCAGTATTTT.

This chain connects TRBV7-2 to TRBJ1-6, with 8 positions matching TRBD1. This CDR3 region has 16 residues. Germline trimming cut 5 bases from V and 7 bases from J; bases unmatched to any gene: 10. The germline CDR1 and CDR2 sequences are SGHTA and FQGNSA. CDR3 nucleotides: TGTGCCAGCAGCCCCCAATCCGGACAGGGCAATTCACCCCTCCACTTT. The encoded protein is CASSPQSGQGNSPLHF.

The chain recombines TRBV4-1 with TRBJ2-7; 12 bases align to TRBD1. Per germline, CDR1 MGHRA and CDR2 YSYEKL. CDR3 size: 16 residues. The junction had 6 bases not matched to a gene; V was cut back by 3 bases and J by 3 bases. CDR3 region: CASSQGTGGNVYEQYF. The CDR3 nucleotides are TGCGCCAGCAGCCAGGGGACAGGGGGCAACGTCTACGAGCAGTACTTC.

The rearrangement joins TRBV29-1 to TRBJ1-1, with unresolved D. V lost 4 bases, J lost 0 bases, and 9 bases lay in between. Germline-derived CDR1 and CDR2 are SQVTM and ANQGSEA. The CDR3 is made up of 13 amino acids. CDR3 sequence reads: CSVGGVMNTEAFF. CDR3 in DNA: TGCAGCGTTGGCGGAGTCATGAACACTGAAGCTTTCTTT.

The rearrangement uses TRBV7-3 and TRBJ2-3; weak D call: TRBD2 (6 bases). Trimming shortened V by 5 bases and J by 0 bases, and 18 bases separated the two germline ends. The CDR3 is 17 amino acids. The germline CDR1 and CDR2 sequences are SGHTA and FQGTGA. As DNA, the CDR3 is TGTGCCAGCAGCCCGAAACCTAGCGCCGCAAGCACAGATACGCAGTATTTT. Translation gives CASSPKPSAASTDTQYF.

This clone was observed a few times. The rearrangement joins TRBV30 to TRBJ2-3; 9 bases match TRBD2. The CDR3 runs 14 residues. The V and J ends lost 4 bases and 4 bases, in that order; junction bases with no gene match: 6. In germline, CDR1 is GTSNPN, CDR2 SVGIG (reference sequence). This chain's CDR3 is CAWNSGGGSDTQYF. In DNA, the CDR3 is TGTGCCTGGAATAGCGGGGGAGGGTCAGATACGCAGTATTTT. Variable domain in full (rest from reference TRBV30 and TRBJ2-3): SQTIHQWPATLVQPVGSPLSLECTVEGTSNPNLYWYRQAAGRGLQLLFYSVGIGQISSEVPQNLSASRPQDRQFILSSKKLLLSDSGFYLCAWNSGGGSDTQYFGPGTRLTVL.

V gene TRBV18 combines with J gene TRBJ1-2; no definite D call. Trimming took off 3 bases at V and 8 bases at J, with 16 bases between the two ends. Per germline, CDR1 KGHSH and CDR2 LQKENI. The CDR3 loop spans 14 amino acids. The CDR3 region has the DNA TGTGCCAGCTCACCTGAGGTATATCCAGAGGGCTACACCTTC. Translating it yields CASSPEVYPEGYTF.

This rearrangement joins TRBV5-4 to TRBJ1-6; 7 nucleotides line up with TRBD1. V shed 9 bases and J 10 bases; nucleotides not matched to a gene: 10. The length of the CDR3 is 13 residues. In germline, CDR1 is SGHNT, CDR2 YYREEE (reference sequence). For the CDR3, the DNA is TGTGCCACCGGGACAGAGAATGGATCACCCCTCCACTTT. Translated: CATGTENGSPLHF.

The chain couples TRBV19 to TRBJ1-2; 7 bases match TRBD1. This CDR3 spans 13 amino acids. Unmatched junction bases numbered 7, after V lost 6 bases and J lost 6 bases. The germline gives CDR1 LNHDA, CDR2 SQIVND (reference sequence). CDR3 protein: CASSLQGTHGYTF. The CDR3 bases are TGTGCCAGTAGCCTACAGGGGACCCATGGCTACACCTTC.

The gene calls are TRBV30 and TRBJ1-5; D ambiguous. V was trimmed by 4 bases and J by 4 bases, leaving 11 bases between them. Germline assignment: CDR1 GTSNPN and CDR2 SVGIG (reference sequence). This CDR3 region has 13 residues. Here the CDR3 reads CAWTHGRNQPQHF. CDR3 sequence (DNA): TGTGCCTGGACGCACGGGAGAAATCAGCCCCAGCATTTT.

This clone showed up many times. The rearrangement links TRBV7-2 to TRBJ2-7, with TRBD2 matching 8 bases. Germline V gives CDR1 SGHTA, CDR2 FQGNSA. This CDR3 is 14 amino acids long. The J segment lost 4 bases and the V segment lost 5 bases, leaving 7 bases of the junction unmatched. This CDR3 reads CASSPREGRYEQYF. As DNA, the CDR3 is TGTGCCAGCAGCCCCCGGGAGGGCCGATACGAGCAGTACTTC.

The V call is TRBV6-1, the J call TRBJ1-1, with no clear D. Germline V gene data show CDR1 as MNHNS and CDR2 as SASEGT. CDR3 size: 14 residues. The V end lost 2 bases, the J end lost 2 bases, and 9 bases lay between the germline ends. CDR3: CASSESRSNTEAFF. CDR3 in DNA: TGTGCCAGCAGTGAAAGCCGATCTAACACTGAAGCTTTCTTT.

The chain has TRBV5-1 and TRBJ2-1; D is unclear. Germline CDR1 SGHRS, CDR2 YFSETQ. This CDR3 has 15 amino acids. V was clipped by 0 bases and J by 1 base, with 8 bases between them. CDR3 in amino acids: CASSLEEESYNEQFF. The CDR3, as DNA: TGCGCCAGCAGCTTGGAAGAGGAATCCTACAATGAGCAGTTCTTC.

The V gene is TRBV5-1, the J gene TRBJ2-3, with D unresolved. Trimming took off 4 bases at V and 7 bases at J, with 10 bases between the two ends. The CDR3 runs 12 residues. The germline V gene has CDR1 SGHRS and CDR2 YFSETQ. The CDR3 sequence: CASSRNTYTQYF. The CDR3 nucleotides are TGCGCCAGCAGCAGAAATACATATACGCAGTATTTT.

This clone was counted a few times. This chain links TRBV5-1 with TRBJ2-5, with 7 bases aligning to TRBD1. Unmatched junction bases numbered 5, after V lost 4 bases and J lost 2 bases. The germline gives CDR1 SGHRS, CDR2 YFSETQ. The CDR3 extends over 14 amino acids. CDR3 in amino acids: CASSPGQKQETQYF. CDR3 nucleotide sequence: TGCGCCAGCAGCCCGGGACAGAAACAAGAGACCCAGTACTTC.

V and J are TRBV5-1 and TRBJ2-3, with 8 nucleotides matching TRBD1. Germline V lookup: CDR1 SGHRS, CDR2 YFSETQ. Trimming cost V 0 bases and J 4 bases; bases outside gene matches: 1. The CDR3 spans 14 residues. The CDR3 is CASSLVQGADTQYF. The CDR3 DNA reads TGCGCCAGCAGCTTGGTACAGGGGGCAGATACGCAGTATTTT.

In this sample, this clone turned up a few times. CDR3 bases: TGTGCCAGCAGCTTCGACAGGGCCACCGGGGAGCTGTTTTTT. The encoded protein is CASSFDRATGELFF. The chain joins TRBV7-9 to TRBJ2-2; 7 nucleotides agree with TRBD1. This CDR3 has 14 residues. Germline CDR1 reads SEHNR; CDR2 reads FQNEAQ (reference sequence). The ends lost 3 bases at V and 4 bases at J; junction bases unmatched: 2.

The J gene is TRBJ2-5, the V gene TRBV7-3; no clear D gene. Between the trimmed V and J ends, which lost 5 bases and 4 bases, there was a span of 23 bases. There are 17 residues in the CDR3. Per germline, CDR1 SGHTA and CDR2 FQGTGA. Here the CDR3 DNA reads TGTGCCAGCAGCCCTGGTGGCGGAAGTTGGTTGACAGAGACCCAGTACTTC. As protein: CASSPGGGSWLTETQYF.

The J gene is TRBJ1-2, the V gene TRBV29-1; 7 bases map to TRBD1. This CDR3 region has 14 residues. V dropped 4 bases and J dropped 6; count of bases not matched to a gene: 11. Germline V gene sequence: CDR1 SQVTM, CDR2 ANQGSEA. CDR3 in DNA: TGCAGCGTTGGTCTGAACAGGGGAGAGAATGGCTACACCTTC. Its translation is CSVGLNRGENGYTF.